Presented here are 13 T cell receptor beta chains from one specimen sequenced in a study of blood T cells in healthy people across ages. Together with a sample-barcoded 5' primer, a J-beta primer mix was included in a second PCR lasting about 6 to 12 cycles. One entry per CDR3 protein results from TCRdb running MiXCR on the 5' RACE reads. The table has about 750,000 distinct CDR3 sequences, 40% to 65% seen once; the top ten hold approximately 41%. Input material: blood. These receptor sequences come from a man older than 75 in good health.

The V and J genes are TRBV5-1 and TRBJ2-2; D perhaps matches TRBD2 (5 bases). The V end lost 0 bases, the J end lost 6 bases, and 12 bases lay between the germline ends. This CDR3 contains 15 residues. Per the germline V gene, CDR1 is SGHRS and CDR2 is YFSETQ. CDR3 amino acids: CASSLDPSGSGELFF. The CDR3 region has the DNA TGCGCCAGCAGCTTGGACCCAAGCGGTTCCGGGGAGCTGTTTTTT.

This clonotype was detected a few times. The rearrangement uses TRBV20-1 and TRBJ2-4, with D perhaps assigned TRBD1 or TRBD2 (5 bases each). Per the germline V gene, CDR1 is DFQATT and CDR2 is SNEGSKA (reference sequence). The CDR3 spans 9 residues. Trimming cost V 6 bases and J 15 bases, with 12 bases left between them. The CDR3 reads CSAGTVRYF. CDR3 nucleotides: TGCAGTGCGGGGACCGTTCGGTACTTC.

CDR3 loop: CSAQSRDRGPTEAFF. The CDR3 DNA follows: TGCAGCGCTCAGTCCCGGGACAGGGGGCCCACTGAAGCTTTCTTT. This chain links TRBV29-1 with TRBJ1-1; 12 nucleotides match TRBD1. This CDR3 is 15 amino acids long. CDR1 and CDR2 (germline): SQVTM, ANQGSEA. With V trimmed by 7 bases and J by 4 bases, 10 bases remained unmatched.

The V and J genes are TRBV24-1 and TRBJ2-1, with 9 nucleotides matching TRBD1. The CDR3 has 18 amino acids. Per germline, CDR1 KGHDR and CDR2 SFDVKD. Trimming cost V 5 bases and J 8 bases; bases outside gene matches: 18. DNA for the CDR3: TGTGCCACCAGTGGGGGACTTGGGTTCACAGGGGGCCACGATGAGCAGTTCTTC. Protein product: CATSGGLGFTGGHDEQFF.

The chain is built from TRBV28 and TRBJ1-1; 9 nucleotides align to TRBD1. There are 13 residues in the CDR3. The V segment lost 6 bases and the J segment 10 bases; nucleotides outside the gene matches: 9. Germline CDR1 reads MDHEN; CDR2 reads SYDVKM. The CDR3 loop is CASSLQGASAAFF. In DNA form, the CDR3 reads TGTGCCAGCAGCCTACAGGGGGCCTCGGCAGCTTTCTTT.

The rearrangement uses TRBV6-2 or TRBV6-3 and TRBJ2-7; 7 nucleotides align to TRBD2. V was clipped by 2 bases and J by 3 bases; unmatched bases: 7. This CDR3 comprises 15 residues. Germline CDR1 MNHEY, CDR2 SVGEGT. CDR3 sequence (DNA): TGTGCCAGCAGTTACACGGGAGGTAACAACTACGAGCAGTACTTC. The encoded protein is CASSYTGGNNYEQYF.

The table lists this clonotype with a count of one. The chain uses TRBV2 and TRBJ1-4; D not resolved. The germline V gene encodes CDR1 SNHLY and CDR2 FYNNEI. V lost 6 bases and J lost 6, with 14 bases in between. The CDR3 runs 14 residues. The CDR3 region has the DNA TGTGCCAGCAGAGCGGACGCGCTAGATGAAAAACTGTTTTTT. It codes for CASRADALDEKLFF. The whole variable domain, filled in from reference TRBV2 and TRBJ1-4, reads EPEVTQTPSHQVTQMGQEVILRCVPISNHLYFYWYRQILGQKVEFLVSFYNNEISEKSEIFDDQFSVERPDGSNFTLKIRSTKLEDSAMYFCASRADALDEKLFFGSGTQLSVL.

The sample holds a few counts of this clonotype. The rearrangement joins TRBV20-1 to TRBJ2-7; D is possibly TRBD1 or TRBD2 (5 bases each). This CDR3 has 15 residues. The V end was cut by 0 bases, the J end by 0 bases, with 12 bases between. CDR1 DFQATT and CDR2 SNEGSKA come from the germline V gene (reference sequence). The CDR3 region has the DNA TGCAGTGCTAGAGATGAGGGACGGAGCTCCTACGAGCAGTACTTC. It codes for CSARDEGRSSYEQYF.

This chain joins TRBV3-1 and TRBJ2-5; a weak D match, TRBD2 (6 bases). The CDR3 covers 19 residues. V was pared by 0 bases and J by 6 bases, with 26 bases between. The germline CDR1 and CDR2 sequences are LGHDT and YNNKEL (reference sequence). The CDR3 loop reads CASSQEGGNLPLTKKTQYF. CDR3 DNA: TGTGCCAGCAGCCAAGAGGGGGGAAACCTGCCTCTTACGAAAAAGACCCAGTACTTC.

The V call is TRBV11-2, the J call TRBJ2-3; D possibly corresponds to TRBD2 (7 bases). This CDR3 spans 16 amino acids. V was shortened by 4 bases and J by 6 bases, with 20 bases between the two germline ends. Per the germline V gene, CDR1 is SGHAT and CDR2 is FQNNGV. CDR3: CASSSPGGVVHDTQYF. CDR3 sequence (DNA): TGTGCCAGCAGCTCCCCGGGGGGCGTAGTACACGATACGCAGTATTTT.

The CDR3 sequence: CATRGLAGAEQFF. CDR3 DNA: TGTGCCACCAGGGGACTAGCGGGAGCTGAGCAGTTCTTC. This chain joins TRBV24-1 and TRBJ2-1; TRBD2 agrees at 14 bases. Germline loops: CDR1 KGHDR, CDR2 SFDVKD. There are 13 residues in the CDR3. J lost 9 bases, V lost 7 bases, and 1 base had no gene match.

The CDR3 sequence: CATESGQTHEQYF. CDR3 in DNA: TGTGCCACTGAGTCGGGACAGACCCACGAGCAGTACTTC. The chain combines TRBV6-1 with TRBJ2-7, with 7 bases lining up with TRBD1. The V gene end was trimmed by 10 bases and the J gene end by 5 bases; junction bases not matched to a gene: 11. CDR1 and CDR2 (germline): MNHNS, SASEGT. This CDR3 spans 13 amino acids.

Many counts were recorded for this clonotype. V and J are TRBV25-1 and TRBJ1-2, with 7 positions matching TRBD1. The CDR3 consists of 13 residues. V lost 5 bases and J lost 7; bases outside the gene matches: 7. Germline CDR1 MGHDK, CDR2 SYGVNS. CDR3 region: CASSKKNRGGYTF. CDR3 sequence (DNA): TGTGCCAGCAGTAAGAAAAACAGGGGTGGCTACACCTTC.